This T cell receptor (beta chain) originates from a study of blood T cells in healthy people across ages. The second PCR ran about 6 to 11 cycles with a sample-barcoded 5' primer and J-beta primers. TCRdb used MiXCR to reprocess the 5' RACE reads, holding one entry per CDR3 protein. The sample contains hundreds of thousands of distinct CDR3 sequences, roughly 50% of which appear only once. V was shortened by 6 bases and J by 2 bases, with 7 bases between the two germline ends. CDR3 length: 11 amino acids. CDR1 and CDR2 from the germline V gene are DFQATT and SNEGSKA (reference sequence). The receptor was derived from a middle-aged man in good health. The chain carries TRBV20-1 and TRBJ1-1, with no clear D. The sequencing input was blood. CDR3 amino acids: CSAPTNTEAFF. For the CDR3, the DNA is TGCAGTGCCCCGACCAACACTGAAGCTTTCTTT.